The source of this T cell receptor (beta chain) is a study of patients and donors after allogeneic stem cell transplantation (dated by TCRdb to 2020 to 2022). The sample holds a few counts of this clonotype. Its antigen target is currently unknown. Base qualities are not provided; no much larger clone lies one nucleotide away. Libraries were made using RT-PCR. For sequencing, a NextSeq 550 was employed. The raw public data were reprocessed by TCRdb itself: fastp quality trimming at Q25, MiXCR clonotype calling, in-frame beta chains only. One record per CDR3 amino acid sequence lists the most common genes and DNA. The sample records 150,000 to 200,000 distinct CDR3 sequences, about 30% of which are singletons. The biggest ten clones account for roughly 3.2% of the sample. The germline V gene encodes CDR1 SQVTM and CDR2 ANQGSEA. Unmatched junction bases come to 7, with V trimmed by 1 base and J by 6 bases. The CDR3 sequence holds 14 residues, the cysteine and phenylalanine included. Of the read, only the CDR3 DNA is kept; its 42 bases are in frame from base 1.

The TCR comes from a human donor who was either an allogeneic HSCT recipient or a stem cell or donor lymphocyte infusion donor (not recorded which). It is not recorded whose cells these are; they may come from a transplant donor. Material: blood, either unsorted or a sorted T cell fraction (not recorded which). This receptor chain uses TRBV29-1 and TRBJ2-7; 9 nucleotides in the junction match TRBD2. The sequenced DNA: TGCAGCGTTGAAGTGGTGCGGGAGGGTTTCGAGCAGTACTTC. It encodes CSVEVVREGFEQYF.